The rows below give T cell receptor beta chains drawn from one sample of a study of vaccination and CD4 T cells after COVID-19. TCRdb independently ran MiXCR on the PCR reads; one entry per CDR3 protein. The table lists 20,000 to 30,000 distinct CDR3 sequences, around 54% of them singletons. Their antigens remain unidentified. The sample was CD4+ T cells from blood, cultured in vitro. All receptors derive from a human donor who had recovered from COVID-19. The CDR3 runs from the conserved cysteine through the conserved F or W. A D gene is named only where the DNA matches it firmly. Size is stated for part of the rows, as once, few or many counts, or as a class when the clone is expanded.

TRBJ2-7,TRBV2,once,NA,TGTGCCAGCAAAGGAGACGGATACTCCTACGAGCAGTACTTC,CASKGDGYSYEQYF
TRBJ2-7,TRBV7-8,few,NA,TGTGCCAGCAGCCGTAGGGGAGACTACGAGCAGTACTTC,CASSRRGDYEQYF
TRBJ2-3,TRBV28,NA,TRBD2,TGTGCCAGCAGGTCTGGCCTAGCGGGAGGCCCCCAGGGGGCAGATACGCAGTATTTT,CASRSGLAGGPQGADTQYF
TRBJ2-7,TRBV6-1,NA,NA,TGTGCCAGCAGTGAAGGTGGGGGGGGCCCCTACGAGCAGTACTTC,CASSEGGGGPYEQYF
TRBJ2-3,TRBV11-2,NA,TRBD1,TGTGCCAGCAGCTCCCGACAGGGCGCAGATACGCAGTATTTT,CASSSRQGADTQYF
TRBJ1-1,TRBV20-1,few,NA,TGCAGTGCTAGGGGGGGTCTCCCTGAAGCTTTCTTT,CSARGGLPEAFF
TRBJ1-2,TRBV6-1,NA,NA,TGTGCCAGCAGTCTCTCTCCCGGACATAGGTCCTATGGCTACACCTTC,CASSLSPGHRSYGYTF
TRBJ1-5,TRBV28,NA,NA,TGTGCCAGCCGATTGGGGGGCGGTAGGCAGCCCCAGCATTTT,CASRLGGGRQPQHF
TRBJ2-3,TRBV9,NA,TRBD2,TGTGCCAGCAGCCCTTCTAGCGGGGGGGCGAATACGCAGTATTTT,CASSPSSGGANTQYF
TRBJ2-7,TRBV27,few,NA,TGTGCCACCCCCAGCCCGGTGGGGGCTGGTTCCTACGAGCAGTACTTC,CATPSPVGAGSYEQYF
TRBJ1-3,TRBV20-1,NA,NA,TGCAGTGCTAGAGATTTTTTGGGGGCGGGCGGAAACACCATATATTTT,CSARDFLGAGGNTIYF
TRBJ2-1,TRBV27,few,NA,TGTGCCAGCAGGCCAGGACTGCGCTCCTACAATGAGCAGTTCTTC,CASRPGLRSYNEQFF
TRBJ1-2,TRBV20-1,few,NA,TGCAGTGCTAGAGATGTGGGATTTTATGGCTACACCTTC,CSARDVGFYGYTF
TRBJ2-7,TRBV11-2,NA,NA,TGTGCCAGCAGCTCCCCCCCGGGACAAACTTACTACGAGCAGTACTTC,CASSSPPGQTYYEQYF
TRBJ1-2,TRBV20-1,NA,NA,TGCAGTGCTAGTGCGGGGCCAGAGGGTCCCACCTTC,CSASAGPEGPTF
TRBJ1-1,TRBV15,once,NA,TGTGCCACCAGCAGAGGGAAGGACTTTGAAGCTTTCTTT,CATSRGKDFEAFF
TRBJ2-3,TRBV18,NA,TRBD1,TGTGCCAGCTCACCATCTACGAGGACAGGGGACAATACGCAGTATTTT,CASSPSTRTGDNTQYF
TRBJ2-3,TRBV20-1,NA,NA,TGCAGTTCGCACAGGGGAGGTACAGATACGCAGTATTTT,CSSHRGGTDTQYF
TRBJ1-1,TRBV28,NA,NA,TGTGCCAGCAGTTTAGGGACTTCGTTTGAAGCTTTCTTT,CASSLGTSFEAFF
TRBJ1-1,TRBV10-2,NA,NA,TGCGCCAGCAGTGACCGGGGGGCGCCTTCTGGGAACACTGAAGCTTTCTTT,CASSDRGAPSGNTEAFF
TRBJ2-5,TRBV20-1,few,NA,TGCAGTGCTAGCGGGAGAGGAGAGACCCAGTACTTC,CSASGRGETQYF
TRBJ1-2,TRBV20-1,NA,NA,TGCAGTGCTAGAGATAGTGCCATGGCCTATGGCTACACCTTC,CSARDSAMAYGYTF
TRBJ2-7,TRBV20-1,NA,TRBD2,TGCAGTGCTTCCTCCCTTGGTAGCGGGAGATCAAACTACGAGCAGTACTTC,CSASSLGSGRSNYEQYF
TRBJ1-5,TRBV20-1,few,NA,TGCAGTGCTAGAGAACACAGCAATCAGCCCCAGCATTTT,CSAREHSNQPQHF
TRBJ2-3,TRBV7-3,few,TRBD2,TGTGCCAGCAGCAAAAATAGCGGGGAGGATACGCAGTATTTT,CASSKNSGEDTQYF
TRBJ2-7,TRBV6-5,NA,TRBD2,TGTGCCAGCAGTTATTCTCGACTAGCGGGAGTACACGAGCAGTACTTC,CASSYSRLAGVHEQYF
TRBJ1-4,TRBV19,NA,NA,TGTGCCAGTAGTCCCCGGTCCGACCGGGAAAAACTGTTTTTT,CASSPRSDREKLFF
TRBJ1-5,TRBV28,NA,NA,TGTACCAGCAGTTTGTCGGGGGGTGGTCAGCCCCAGCATTTT,CTSSLSGGGQPQHF
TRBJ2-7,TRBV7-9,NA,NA,TGTGCCAGCAGCCCACAGGGTTCAGGGCACTACGAGCAGTACTTC,CASSPQGSGHYEQYF
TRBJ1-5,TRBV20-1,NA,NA,TGCAGTGCACGACGCGGACAGTGGGGTCAGCCCCAGCATTTT,CSARRGQWGQPQHF
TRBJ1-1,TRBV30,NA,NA,TGTGCCTGGAGCGCTTACACTGAAGCTTTCTTT,CAWSAYTEAFF
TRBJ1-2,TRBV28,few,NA,TGTGCCAGCAGCTTCCTAGGATCCTATGGCTACACCTTC,CASSFLGSYGYTF
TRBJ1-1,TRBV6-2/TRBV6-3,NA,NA,TGTGCCAGCAGTTACTCCGGCCGGTCTAAGGGAACTGAAGCTTTCTTT,CASSYSGRSKGTEAFF
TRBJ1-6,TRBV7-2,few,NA,TGTGCCAGCAGCTTGTACGGACTGAGCCGGGGTTCACCCCTCCACTTT,CASSLYGLSRGSPLHF
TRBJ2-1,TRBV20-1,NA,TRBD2,TGCAGTGCTAGGGGACCCGGGACTAGCGGGAGGGCCGAGGAGCAGTTCTTC,CSARGPGTSGRAEEQFF
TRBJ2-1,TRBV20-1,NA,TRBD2,TGCAGTGCTAGAAGACTAGCGGCTGAGCAGTTCTTC,CSARRLAAEQFF
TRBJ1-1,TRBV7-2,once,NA,TGTGCCAGCAGCCTTAGGGGGGCGAACACTGAAGCTTTCTTT,CASSLRGANTEAFF
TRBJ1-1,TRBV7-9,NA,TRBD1,TGTGCCAGCAGCTCCAAGGGGGCCGACACTGAAGCTTTCTTT,CASSSKGADTEAFF
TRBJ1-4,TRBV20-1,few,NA,TGCAGTGCTCCAATGGGATACGGGGAAAAACTGTTTTTT,CSAPMGYGEKLFF
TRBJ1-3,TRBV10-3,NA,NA,TGTGCCACAGGGGCTGGAAACACCATATATTTT,CATGAGNTIYF
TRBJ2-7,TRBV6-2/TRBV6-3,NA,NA,TGTGCCAGCAGTTACATGAGGGGCGCCCCCCACGAGCAGTACTTC,CASSYMRGAPHEQYF
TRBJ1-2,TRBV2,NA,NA,TGTGCCAGCTTGGATCGGGGGTACTATGGCTACACCTTC,CASLDRGYYGYTF
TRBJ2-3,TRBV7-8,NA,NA,TGTGCCAGCAGCTTAGAGCAGGGCCACACAGATACGCAGTATTTT,CASSLEQGHTDTQYF
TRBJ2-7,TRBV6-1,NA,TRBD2,TGTGCCAGCAGCCGGGACTACTACGAGCAGTACTTC,CASSRDYYEQYF
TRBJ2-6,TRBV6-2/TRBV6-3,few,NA,TGTGCCAGCAGTTACAGCTCTGGGGCCAACGTCCTGACTTTC,CASSYSSGANVLTF
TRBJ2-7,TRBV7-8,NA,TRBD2,TGTGCCAGCACCTTTACGAGGACTAGCGGAACCTACGAGCAGTACTTC,CASTFTRTSGTYEQYF
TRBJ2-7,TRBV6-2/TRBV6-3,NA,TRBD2,TGTGCCAGCAGTTACGGAGGACTAGCGGGAGACGAGCAGTACTTC,CASSYGGLAGDEQYF
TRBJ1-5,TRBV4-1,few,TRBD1,TGCGCCAGCAGGCCCGACAGGGTCAGCAATCAGCCCCAGCATTTT,CASRPDRVSNQPQHF
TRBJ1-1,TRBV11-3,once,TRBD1,TGTGCCAGCAGCGTCCAGGGGGGGGTCACTGAAGCTTTCTTT,CASSVQGGVTEAFF
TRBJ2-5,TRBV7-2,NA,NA,TGTGCCAGCAGCTTAAGATGGGGGGAGACCCAGTACTTC,CASSLRWGETQYF
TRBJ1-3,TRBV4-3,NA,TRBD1,TGCGCCAGCAGCCACCAAGGACAGGGGGACACCATATATTTT,CASSHQGQGDTIYF
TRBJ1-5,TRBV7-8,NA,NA,TGTGCCAGCAGCTTAGCGCGGGGGGGAGGAGGAGCGCAGCCCCAGCATTTT,CASSLARGGGGAQPQHF
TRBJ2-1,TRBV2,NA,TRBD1,TGTGCCGTCACGTTACAGGGGTTGGGAATTTACAATGAGCAGTTCTTC,CAVTLQGLGIYNEQFF
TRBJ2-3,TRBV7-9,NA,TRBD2,TGTGCCAGCAGCTTAGCTTATTCCGGGACTAGCGTAGATACGCAGTATTTT,CASSLAYSGTSVDTQYF